This T cell receptor (beta chain) was retrieved from a study of shared clonotypes between healthy human individuals. V trimming: 1 base; J trimming: 9 bases; junction bases outside the gene matches: 8. This CDR3 is built from 15 residues. Looked up from germline, CDR1 is SGHAT and CDR2 is FQNNGV. Profiling relied on immunoSEQ multiplex PCR, and the TCRdb table lists in-frame clones only, not all of them. This repertoire shows some 2.4 million clones, 80% to 95% found once; its top ten account for about 0.34%. Sequences were obtained from naive CD4+ T cells from PBMCs. This sample's subset: CD45RA+ positively selected. This clonotype was sampled from a young man in good health. Some clones in this sample may be carry-over from other donors' samples. The chain carries TRBV11-2 and TRBJ2-1; TRBD1 matches 8 bases. Here the CDR3 DNA reads TGTGCCAGCAGCTTAGCCCAGGGGGCCTTAGGTGAGCAGTTCTTC. Translating gives CASSLAQGALGEQFF.